The rows below give T cell receptor beta chains drawn from one sample of a study of CD8 T cells in Susac syndrome. TCRdb reanalysed the immunoSEQ multiplex PCR reads using MiXCR and keeps one entry per CDR3 protein. The sample shows some 130,000 distinct CDR3 sequences, more than 85% of them seen only once. The sequencing sample was made of CD8+ T cells from PBMCs. All receptors come from a human donor with Susac syndrome. Both conserved end residues are part of each CDR3. Each record gives: V gene, clone size, J gene, D gene, CDR3 protein, CDR3 DNA. The D gene is left open where the match is weak. Clone size is shown for a subset of rows, as once, few, many or a class of expanded clone.

TRBV20-1,-,TRBJ2-7,TRBD1,CSARVSQGRPYEQYF,TGCAGTGCTAGAGTCTCACAGGGGCGCCCCTACGAGCAGTACTTC
TRBV25-1,-,TRBJ2-7,-,CASSGGDVEQYF,TGTGCCAGCAGTGGAGGGGACGTCGAGCAGTACTTC
TRBV6-1,-,TRBJ2-2,TRBD2,CASNPSGAGGPSTGELFF,TGTGCCAGCAACCCGAGCGGAGCGGGAGGGCCGAGCACCGGGGAGCTGTTTTTT
TRBV14,-,TRBJ2-1,TRBD1,CASSQVETGVPEQFF,TGTGCCAGCAGCCAAGTTGAGACAGGGGTACCCGAGCAGTTCTTC
TRBV24-1,-,TRBJ2-1,TRBD2,CATTRGTSMNEQFF,TGTGCCACCACCCGAGGGACTAGCATGAATGAGCAGTTCTTC
TRBV3-1,-,TRBJ2-5,TRBD2,CASSRITSAVQETQYF,TGTGCCAGCAGCCGAATAACTAGCGCCGTTCAAGAGACCCAGTACTTC
TRBV5-4,-,TRBJ2-7,TRBD2,CASSPFGGTHEQYF,TGTGCCAGCAGCCCGTTCGGGGGGACCCACGAGCAGTACTTC
TRBV5-7,-,TRBJ2-1,TRBD1,CASSFDRDNEQFF,TGTGCCAGCAGCTTCGACAGGGACAATGAGCAGTTCTTC
TRBV19,-,TRBJ2-5,-,CASSNGLAAEGETQYF,TGTGCCAGTAGTAACGGCCTAGCAGCTGAGGGAGAGACCCAGTACTTC
TRBV10-3,-,TRBJ1-2,-,CAIKLTDYGYTF,TGTGCCATCAAACTCACGGACTATGGCTACACCTTC
TRBV7-8,-,TRBJ1-2,TRBD1,CASSFPRDSTPYGYTF,TGTGCCAGCAGCTTTCCCCGGGACAGCACTCCCTATGGCTACACCTTC
TRBV25-1,-,TRBJ2-1,TRBD1,CASSDTPGQGSYNEQFF,TGTGCCAGCAGTGATACTCCGGGACAGGGTTCCTACAATGAGCAGTTCTTC
TRBV5-6,-,TRBJ2-1,TRBD2,CASSWGLAGFYNEQFF,TGTGCCAGCAGCTGGGGACTAGCGGGATTCTACAATGAGCAGTTCTTC
TRBV5-1,-,TRBJ2-7,TRBD2,CASSLVSSGTYEQYF,TGCGCCAGCAGCTTGGTGTCTAGCGGCACCTACGAGCAGTACTTC
TRBV27,-,TRBJ1-4,-,CASSDGRWSNEKLFF,TGTGCCAGCAGCGATGGGAGGTGGTCTAATGAAAAACTGTTTTTT
TRBV15,-,TRBJ2-1,TRBD1,CATSRVNLDRGYNEQFF,TGTGCCACCAGCAGAGTAAACCTTGACAGGGGTTACAATGAGCAGTTCTTC
TRBV27,-,TRBJ1-2,TRBD1,CASTRPQTGLDGYTF,TGTGCCAGCACCCGTCCCCAGACAGGGCTGGATGGCTACACCTTC
TRBV5-1,-,TRBJ2-7,-,CASSPELHEQYF,TGCGCCAGCAGCCCGGAGCTACACGAGCAGTACTTC
TRBV30,-,TRBJ2-3,-,CAWSSRSNRISTDTQYF,TGTGCCTGGAGTTCTAGATCTAACCGAATCAGCACAGATACGCAGTATTTT
TRBV27,few,TRBJ2-7,TRBD1,CASSGQGLGYEQYF,TGTGCCAGCAGTGGACAGGGCTTAGGCTACGAGCAGTACTTC
TRBV5-1,-,TRBJ1-2,-,CASSLPGDNNGYTF,TGCGCCAGCAGTCTTCCTGGGGACAACAATGGCTACACCTTC
TRBV6-1,-,TRBJ2-1,-,CANDSGANSSYNEQFF,TGTGCCAACGATAGTGGGGCTAACAGCTCCTACAATGAGCAGTTCTTC
TRBV5-8,-,TRBJ1-2,-,CASTAYPSGYTF,TGTGCCAGCACCGCCTACCCCAGTGGCTACACCTTC
TRBV12-3/TRBV12-4,-,TRBJ2-2,-,CASNQGFTGELFF,TGTGCCAGCAACCAGGGGTTCACCGGGGAGCTGTTTTTT
TRBV9,-,TRBJ1-2,-,CASSVGSAFNYGYTF,TGTGCCAGCAGCGTAGGGTCAGCTTTTAACTATGGCTACACCTTC
TRBV13,-,TRBJ2-7,-,CASSLPLEGEQYF,TGTGCCAGCAGCTTACCACTCGAGGGCGAGCAGTACTTC
TRBV5-1,-,TRBJ1-1,-,CASSGGAPEAFF,TGCGCCAGCAGCGGAGGAGCGCCTGAAGCTTTCTTT
TRBV29-1,-,TRBJ2-6,TRBD1,CSVDYGTGSPSGANVLTF,TGCAGCGTTGACTATGGGACAGGGTCCCCCTCTGGGGCCAACGTCCTGACTTTC
TRBV2,-,TRBJ2-5,-,CASSEALGLTQETQYF,TGTGCCAGCAGTGAAGCCTTGGGCCTCACCCAAGAGACCCAGTACTTC
TRBV4-1,-,TRBJ2-1,TRBD2,CASSQGGASGKARDYNEQFF,TGCGCCAGCAGCCAAGGGGGGGCTAGCGGGAAGGCGAGGGACTACAATGAGCAGTTCTTC
TRBV12-3/TRBV12-4,-,TRBJ2-7,TRBD2,CASSFRGRAGHEQYF,TGTGCCAGCAGTTTCCGCGGGAGGGCCGGGCACGAGCAGTACTTC
TRBV14,-,TRBJ2-6,-,CASSSPASGANVLTF,TGTGCCAGCAGCAGCCCTGCCTCTGGGGCCAACGTCCTGACTTTC
TRBV12-3/TRBV12-4,-,TRBJ1-5,TRBD1,CASSWGQGVGQPQHF,TGTGCCAGCAGCTGGGGACAGGGGGTTGGTCAGCCCCAGCATTTT
TRBV7-9,-,TRBJ2-5,TRBD2,CASSLAASGYQETQYF,TGTGCCAGCAGTTTAGCGGCTAGCGGGTATCAAGAGACCCAGTACTTC
TRBV7-2,-,TRBJ2-1,-,CASSLDGVEQFF,TGTGCCAGCAGCCTTGATGGGGTTGAGCAGTTCTTC
TRBV29-1,-,TRBJ1-2,-,CSVDLALSRYGYTF,TGCAGCGTTGATCTCGCCCTTAGCCGATATGGCTACACCTTC
TRBV15,few,TRBJ1-1,TRBD1,CATSRGDRGRNTEAFF,TGTGCCACCAGCAGGGGAGACAGGGGACGGAACACTGAAGCTTTCTTT
TRBV30,-,TRBJ1-1,-,CAWSPTTPRAEAFF,TGTGCCTGGAGTCCCACCACGCCGAGGGCTGAAGCTTTCTTT
TRBV27,-,TRBJ2-7,-,CASSSLGRYEQYF,TGTGCCAGCAGCTCTTTGGGCCGATACGAGCAGTACTTC
TRBV27,-,TRBJ1-2,TRBD1,CASSFLKTGAYGYTF,TGTGCCAGCAGTTTTTTAAAAACAGGGGCCTATGGCTACACCTTC
TRBV24-1,few,TRBJ2-1,-,CATRGSKNDNEQFF,TGTGCCACCAGAGGGTCAAAAAATGACAATGAGCAGTTCTTC
TRBV9,-,TRBJ1-2,-,CASSVASVGPGNYGYTF,TGTGCCAGCAGCGTAGCCTCCGTGGGCCCGGGTAACTATGGCTACACCTTC
TRBV6-5,-,TRBJ1-5,-,CASQQGEHSNQPQHF,TGTGCCAGCCAGCAGGGTGAGCATAGCAATCAGCCCCAGCATTTT
TRBV12-5,-,TRBJ1-1,-,CASATEEGTEAFF,TGTGCTAGTGCCACCGAGGAGGGAACTGAAGCTTTCTTT
TRBV28,-,TRBJ2-7,-,CASGEADSDAYEQYF,TGTGCCAGCGGTGAAGCGGACTCCGACGCTTACGAGCAGTACTTC
TRBV4-1,-,TRBJ2-7,-,CASSLERAYEQYF,TGCGCCAGCAGCCTCGAGCGGGCCTACGAGCAGTACTTC
TRBV5-1,-,TRBJ1-1,-,CASSWRSNTEAFF,TGCGCCAGCAGCTGGAGGAGTAACACTGAAGCTTTCTTT
TRBV7-9,-,TRBJ2-1,TRBD2,CASSSSGTSSYEQFF,TGTGCCAGCAGCTCCTCCGGGACTAGTAGCTATGAGCAGTTCTTC
TRBV4-1,-,TRBJ2-5,-,CASSQDNDQETQYF,TGCGCCAGCAGCCAAGATAACGACCAAGAGACCCAGTACTTC
TRBV6-1,-,TRBJ1-2,TRBD1,CASRPRDRDGYTF,TGTGCCAGCAGGCCCCGAGACAGGGATGGCTACACCTTC
TRBV12-3/TRBV12-4,-,TRBJ2-7,TRBD2,CASSSADTDEAGVYEQYF,TGTGCCAGCAGTTCCGCCGATACCGATGAAGCGGGAGTCTACGAGCAGTACTTC
TRBV30,-,TRBJ2-3,TRBD2,CAWRALAGDTQYF,TGTGCCTGGAGGGCCCTAGCGGGAGATACGCAGTATTTT
TRBV6-1,-,TRBJ2-7,-,CASRPIVEADSYEQYF,TGTGCCAGCAGGCCGATTGTCGAGGCGGACTCCTACGAGCAGTACTTC
TRBV27,-,TRBJ2-2,-,CASSGYQTGELFF,TGTGCCAGCAGCGGGTATCAGACCGGGGAGCTGTTTTTT
TRBV3-1,-,TRBJ2-1,TRBD1,CASSPGQGVDEQFF,TGTGCCAGCAGCCCGGGACAGGGAGTGGATGAGCAGTTCTTC
TRBV19,-,TRBJ2-1,TRBD1,CASSIRTGINNEQFF,TGTGCCAGTAGCATTAGGACAGGGATCAACAATGAGCAGTTCTTC
TRBV6-5,-,TRBJ1-2,-,CASRPEGGDGYTF,TGTGCCAGCAGACCCGAGGGGGGAGATGGCTACACCTTC
TRBV25-1,-,TRBJ2-2,TRBD1,CASSEYWTGPNTGELFF,TGTGCCAGCAGTGAATATTGGACAGGGCCGAACACCGGGGAGCTGTTTTTT
TRBV9,-,TRBJ1-2,TRBD1,CASSVGRTGRYGYTF,TGTGCCAGCAGCGTCGGGAGGACAGGGCGTTATGGCTACACCTTC